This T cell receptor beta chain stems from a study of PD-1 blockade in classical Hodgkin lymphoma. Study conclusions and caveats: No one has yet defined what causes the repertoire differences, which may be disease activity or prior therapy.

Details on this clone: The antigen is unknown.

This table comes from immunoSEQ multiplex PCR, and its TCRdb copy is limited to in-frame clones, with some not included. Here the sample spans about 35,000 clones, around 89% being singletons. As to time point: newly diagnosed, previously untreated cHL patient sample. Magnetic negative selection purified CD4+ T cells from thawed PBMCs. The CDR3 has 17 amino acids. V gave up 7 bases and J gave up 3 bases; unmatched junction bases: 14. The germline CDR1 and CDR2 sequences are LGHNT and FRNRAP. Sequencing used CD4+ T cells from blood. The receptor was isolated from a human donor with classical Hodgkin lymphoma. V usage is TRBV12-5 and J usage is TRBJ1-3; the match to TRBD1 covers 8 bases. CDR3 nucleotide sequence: TGTGCTAGTGCCAATAGGGACAGGATCTTATTTGGAAACACCATATATTTT. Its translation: CASANRDRILFGNTIYF.